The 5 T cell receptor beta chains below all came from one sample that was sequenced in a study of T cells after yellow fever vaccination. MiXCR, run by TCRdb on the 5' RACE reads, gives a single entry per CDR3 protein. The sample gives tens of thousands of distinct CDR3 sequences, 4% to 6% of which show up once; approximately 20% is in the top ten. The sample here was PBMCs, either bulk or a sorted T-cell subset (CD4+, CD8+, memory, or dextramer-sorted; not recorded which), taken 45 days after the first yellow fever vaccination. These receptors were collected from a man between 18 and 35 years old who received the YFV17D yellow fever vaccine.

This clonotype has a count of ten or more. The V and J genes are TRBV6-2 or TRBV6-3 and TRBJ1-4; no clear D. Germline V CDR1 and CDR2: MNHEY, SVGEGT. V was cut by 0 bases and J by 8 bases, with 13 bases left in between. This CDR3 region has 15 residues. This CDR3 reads CASSYSRRSEEKLFF. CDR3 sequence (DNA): TGTGCCAGCAGTTACTCGCGGAGGTCTGAGGAAAAACTGTTTTTT.

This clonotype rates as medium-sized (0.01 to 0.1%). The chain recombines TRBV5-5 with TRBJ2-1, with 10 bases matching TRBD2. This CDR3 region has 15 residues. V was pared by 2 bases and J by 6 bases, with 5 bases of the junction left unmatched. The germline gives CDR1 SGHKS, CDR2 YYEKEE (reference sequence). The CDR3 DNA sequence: TGTGCCAGCAGCTTTCTTAGCGGGGGGATCAATGAGCAGTTCTTC. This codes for CASSFLSGGINEQFF.

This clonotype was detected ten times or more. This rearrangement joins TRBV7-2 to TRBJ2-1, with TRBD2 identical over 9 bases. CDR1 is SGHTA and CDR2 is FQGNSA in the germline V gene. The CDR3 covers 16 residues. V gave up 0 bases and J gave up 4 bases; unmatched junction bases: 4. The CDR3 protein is CASSLAVAGGYNEQFF. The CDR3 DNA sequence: TGTGCCAGCAGCTTAGCTGTTGCGGGGGGGTACAATGAGCAGTTCTTC.

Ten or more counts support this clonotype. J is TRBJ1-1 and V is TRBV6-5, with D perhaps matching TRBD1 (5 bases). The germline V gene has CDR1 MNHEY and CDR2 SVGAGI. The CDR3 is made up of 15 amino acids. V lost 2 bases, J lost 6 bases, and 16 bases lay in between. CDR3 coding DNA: TGTGCCAGCAGTTACCGCGGGACCGCGGGCTCTGAAGCTTTCTTT. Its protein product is CASSYRGTAGSEAFF.

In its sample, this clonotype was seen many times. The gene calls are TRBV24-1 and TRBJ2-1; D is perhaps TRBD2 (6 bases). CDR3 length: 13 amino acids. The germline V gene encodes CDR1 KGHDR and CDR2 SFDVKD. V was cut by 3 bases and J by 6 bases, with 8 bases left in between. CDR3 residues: CATSDTTSNEQFF. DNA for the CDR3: TGTGCCACCAGTGATACGACTAGCAATGAGCAGTTCTTC.